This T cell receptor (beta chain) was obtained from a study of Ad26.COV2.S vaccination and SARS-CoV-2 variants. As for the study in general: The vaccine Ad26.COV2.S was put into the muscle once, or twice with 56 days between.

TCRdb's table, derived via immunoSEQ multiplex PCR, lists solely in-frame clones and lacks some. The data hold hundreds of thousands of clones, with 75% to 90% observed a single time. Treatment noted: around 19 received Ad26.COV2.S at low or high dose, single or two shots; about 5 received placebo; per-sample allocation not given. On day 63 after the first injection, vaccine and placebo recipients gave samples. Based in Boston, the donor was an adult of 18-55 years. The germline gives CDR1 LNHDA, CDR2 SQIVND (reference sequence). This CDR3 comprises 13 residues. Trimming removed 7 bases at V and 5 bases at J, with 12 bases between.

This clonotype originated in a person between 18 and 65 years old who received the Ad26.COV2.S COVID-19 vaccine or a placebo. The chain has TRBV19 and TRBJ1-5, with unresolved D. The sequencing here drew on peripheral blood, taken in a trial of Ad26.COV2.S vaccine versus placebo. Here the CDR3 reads CASTARGDQPQHF. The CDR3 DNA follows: TGTGCCAGTACCGCCCGGGGAGATCAGCCCCAGCATTTT.